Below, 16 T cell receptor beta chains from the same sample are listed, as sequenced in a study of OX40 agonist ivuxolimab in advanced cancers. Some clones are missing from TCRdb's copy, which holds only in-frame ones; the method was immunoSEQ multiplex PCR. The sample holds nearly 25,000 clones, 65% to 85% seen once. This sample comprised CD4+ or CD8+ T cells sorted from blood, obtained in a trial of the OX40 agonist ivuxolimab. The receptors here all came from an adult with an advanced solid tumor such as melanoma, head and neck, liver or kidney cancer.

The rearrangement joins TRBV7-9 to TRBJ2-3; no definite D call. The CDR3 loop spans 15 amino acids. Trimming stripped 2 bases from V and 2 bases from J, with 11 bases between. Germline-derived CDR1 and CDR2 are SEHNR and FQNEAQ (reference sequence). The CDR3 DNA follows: TGTGCCAGCAGCTTACAGCCCCCACCCACAGATACGCAGTATTTT. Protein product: CASSLQPPPTDTQYF.

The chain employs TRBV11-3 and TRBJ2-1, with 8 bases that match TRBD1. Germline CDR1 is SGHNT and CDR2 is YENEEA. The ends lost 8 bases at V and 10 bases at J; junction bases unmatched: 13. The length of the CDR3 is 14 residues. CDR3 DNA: TGTGCCAGCGCTACGACAGGGGCCCCTTTGGAGCAGTTCTTC. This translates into CASATTGAPLEQFF. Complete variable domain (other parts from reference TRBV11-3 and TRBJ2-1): EAGVVQSPRYKIIEKKQPVAFWCNPISGHNTLYWYLQNLGQGPELLIRYENEEAVDDSQLPKDRFSAERLKGVDSTLKIQPAELGDSAVYLCASATTGAPLEQFFGPGTRLTVL.

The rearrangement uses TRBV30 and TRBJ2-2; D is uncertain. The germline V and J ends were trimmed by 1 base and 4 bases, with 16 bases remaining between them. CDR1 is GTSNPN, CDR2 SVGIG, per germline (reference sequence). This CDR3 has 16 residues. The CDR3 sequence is CAWSAYSGGGTGELFF. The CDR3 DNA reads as TGTGCCTGGAGTGCCTACAGTGGCGGTGGCACCGGGGAGCTGTTTTTT.

CDR3 sequence reads: CASSFPSFGTDTQYF. For the CDR3, the DNA is TGTGCCAGCAGCTTCCCCAGTTTCGGCACAGATACGCAGTATTTT. The V call is TRBV5-4, the J call TRBJ2-3; D remains ambiguous. The CDR3 totals 15 residues. The V and J ends lost 2 bases and 1 base respectively, with 11 bases between them. The V gene's germline CDR1 is SGHNT and CDR2 YYREEE (reference sequence).

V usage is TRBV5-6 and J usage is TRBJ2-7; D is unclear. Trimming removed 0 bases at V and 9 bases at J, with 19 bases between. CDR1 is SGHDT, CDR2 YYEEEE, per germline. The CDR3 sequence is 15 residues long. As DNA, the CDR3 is TGTGCCAGCAGCTTGGGTTCGTATGGAATTCTAGGGCAGTACTTC. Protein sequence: CASSLGSYGILGQYF.

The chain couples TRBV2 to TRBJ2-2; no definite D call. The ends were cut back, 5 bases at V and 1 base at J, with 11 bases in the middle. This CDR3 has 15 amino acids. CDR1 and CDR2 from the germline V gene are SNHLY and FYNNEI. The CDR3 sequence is CASSQMGLNTGELFF. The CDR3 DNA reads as TGTGCCAGCAGTCAGATGGGTCTGAACACCGGGGAGCTGTTTTTT.

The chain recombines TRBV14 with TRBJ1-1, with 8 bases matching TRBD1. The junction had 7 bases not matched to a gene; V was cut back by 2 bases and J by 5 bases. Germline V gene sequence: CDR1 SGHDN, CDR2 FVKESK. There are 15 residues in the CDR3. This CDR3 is CASSQPRQGRTEAFF. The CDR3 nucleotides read TGTGCCAGCAGCCAACCTCGACAGGGGCGGACTGAAGCTTTCTTT.

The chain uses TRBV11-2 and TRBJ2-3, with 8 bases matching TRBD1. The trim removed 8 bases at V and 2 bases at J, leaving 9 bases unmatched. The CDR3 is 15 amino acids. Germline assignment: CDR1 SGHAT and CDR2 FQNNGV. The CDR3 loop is CASRPGTGPTDTQYF. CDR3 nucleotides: TGTGCCAGCCGTCCCGGGACAGGCCCCACAGATACGCAGTATTTT.

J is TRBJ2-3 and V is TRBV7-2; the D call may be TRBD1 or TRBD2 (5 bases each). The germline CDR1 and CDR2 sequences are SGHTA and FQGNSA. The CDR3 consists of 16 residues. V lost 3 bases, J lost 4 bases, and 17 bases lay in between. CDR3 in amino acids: CASSLPLGGYSDTQYF. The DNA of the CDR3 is TGTGCCAGCAGCTTGCCCCTTGGGGGTTACTCAGATACGCAGTATTTT.

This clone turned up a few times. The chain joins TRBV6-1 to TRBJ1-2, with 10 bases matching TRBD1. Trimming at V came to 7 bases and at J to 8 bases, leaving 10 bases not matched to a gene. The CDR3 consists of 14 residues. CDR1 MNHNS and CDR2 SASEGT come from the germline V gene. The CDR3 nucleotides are TGTGCCAGCAAGGAAGGGACAGGGGAGGGCGGCTACACCTTC. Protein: CASKEGTGEGGYTF.

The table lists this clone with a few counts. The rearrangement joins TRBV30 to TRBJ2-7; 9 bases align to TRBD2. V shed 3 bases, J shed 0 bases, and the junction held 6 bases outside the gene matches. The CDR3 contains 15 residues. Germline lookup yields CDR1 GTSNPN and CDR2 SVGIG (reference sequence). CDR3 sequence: CAWRVAGASSYEQYF. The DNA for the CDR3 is TGTGCCTGGAGGGTAGCGGGGGCCTCCTCCTACGAGCAGTACTTC.

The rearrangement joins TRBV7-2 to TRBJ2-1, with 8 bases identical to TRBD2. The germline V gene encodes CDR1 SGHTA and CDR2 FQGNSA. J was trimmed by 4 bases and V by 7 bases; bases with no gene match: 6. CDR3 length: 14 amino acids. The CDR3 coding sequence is TGTGCCAGCAACAGCGGGAGCGGTTACAATGAGCAGTTCTTC. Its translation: CASNSGSGYNEQFF.

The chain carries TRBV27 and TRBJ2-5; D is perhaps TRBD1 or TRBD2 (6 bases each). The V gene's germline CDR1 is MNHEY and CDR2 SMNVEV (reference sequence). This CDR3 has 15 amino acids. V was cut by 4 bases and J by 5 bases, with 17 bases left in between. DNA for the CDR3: TGTGCCAGCAGTTCCCACAGGGACTGGGGGGAGACCCAGTACTTC. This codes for CASSSHRDWGETQYF.

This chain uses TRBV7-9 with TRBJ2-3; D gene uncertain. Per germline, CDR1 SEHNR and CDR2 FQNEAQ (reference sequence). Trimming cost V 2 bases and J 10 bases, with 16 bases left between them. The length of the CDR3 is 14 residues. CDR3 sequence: CASSLPPNTNAQYF. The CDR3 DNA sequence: TGTGCCAGCAGCTTACCCCCAAACACCAACGCGCAGTATTTT. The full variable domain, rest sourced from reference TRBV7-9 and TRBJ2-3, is DTGVSQNPRHKITKRGQNVTFRCDPISEHNRLYWYRQTLGQGPEFLTYFQNEAQLEKSRLLSDRFSAERPKGSFSTLEIQRTEQGDSAMYLCASSLPPNTNAQYFGPGTRLTVL.

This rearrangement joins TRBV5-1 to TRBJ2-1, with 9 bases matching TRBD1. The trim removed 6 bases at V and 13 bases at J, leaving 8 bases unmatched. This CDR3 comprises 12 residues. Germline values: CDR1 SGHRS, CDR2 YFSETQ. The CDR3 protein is CASKTTGGRQFF. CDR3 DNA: TGCGCCAGCAAAACTACAGGGGGCCGCCAGTTCTTC.

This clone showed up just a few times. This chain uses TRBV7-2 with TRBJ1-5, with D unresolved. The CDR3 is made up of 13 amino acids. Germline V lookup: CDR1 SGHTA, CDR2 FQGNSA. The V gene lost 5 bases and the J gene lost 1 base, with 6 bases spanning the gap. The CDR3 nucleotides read TGTGCCAGCAGCGTGATCAGCAATCAGCCCCAGCATTTT. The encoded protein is CASSVISNQPQHF.